This TCR beta chain was recovered during a study of blood T cell repertoires in COVID-19. Study-wide background: The analysed material was cDNA or gDNA that came from T cells, B-cell-depleted T cells, or PBMCs.

As originally analysed: Amplified reference gene primers provided the basis for estimating nucleated cell counts. Data came from immunoSEQ multiplex PCR; TCRdb stores just in-frame clones and leaves some out. V and J calls and clone size come straight from that table; D and trimming were deduced from the DNA. The profile shows about 76,000 clones, 83% of them singletons. The CDR3 is 15 amino acids. The V segment lost 5 bases and the J segment 4 bases; nucleotides outside the gene matches: 7. CDR1 is SGHTA, CDR2 FQGTGA, per germline. The TCR originated in a man aged 80 or over with acute or convalescent COVID-19. V and J are TRBV7-3 and TRBJ2-1; TRBD2 agrees at 8 bases. The sample comprised peripheral blood. The CDR3 reads CASSGAGGPYNEQFF. The DNA of the CDR3 is TGTGCCAGCAGCGGGGCGGGAGGTCCTTACAATGAGCAGTTCTTC.